The TCR beta chain described here comes from a study of T-cell memory formation after mild COVID-19. 5'RACE with constant-segment primers yielded barcoded, UMI-tagged TCR alpha and TCR beta cDNA libraries. One entry per CDR3 protein, called by TCRdb with MiXCR from the 5' RACE reads. Of about 130,000 distinct CDR3 sequences listed, approximately 5.9% were seen once; the top ten hold approximately 2.1%. The germline V gene encodes CDR1 SQVTM and CDR2 ANQGSEA. CDR3 length: 13 amino acids. The V end was cut by 6 bases, the J end by 3 bases, with 12 bases between. Specimen: PBMCs or a T cell subset sorted from them (not recorded which). The source is an adult woman who had mild COVID-19 (a few samples of this study predate the infection). Cell type and time point are not known. This chain joins TRBV29-1 and TRBJ1-5, with D perhaps TRBD1 (5 bases). CDR3 in DNA: TGCAGCGTAGCAGGGTACCCCAATCAGCCCCAGCATTTT. Amino acid sequence: CSVAGYPNQPQHF.